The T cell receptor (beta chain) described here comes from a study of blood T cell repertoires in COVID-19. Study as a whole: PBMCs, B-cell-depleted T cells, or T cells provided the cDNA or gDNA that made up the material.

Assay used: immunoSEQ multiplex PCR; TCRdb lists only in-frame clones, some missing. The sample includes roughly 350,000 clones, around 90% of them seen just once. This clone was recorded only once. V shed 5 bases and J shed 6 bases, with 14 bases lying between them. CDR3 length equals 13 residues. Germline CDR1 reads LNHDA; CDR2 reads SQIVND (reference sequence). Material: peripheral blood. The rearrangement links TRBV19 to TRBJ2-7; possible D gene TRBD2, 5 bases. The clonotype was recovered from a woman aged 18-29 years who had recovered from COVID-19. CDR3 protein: CASSLGPGSEQYV. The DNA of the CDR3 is TGTGCCAGTAGTTTGGGCCCGGGGTCCGAGCAGTACGTC.